Listed below are T cell receptor beta chains from one sample, sequenced in a study of OX40 agonist ivuxolimab in advanced cancers. Data came from immunoSEQ multiplex PCR; TCRdb stores just in-frame clones and leaves some out. The sample lists approximately 55,000 clones; around 90% were seen once. Sequenced material: CD4+ or CD8+ T cells sorted from blood, taken in a trial of the OX40 agonist ivuxolimab. The receptor source for this set is an adult with an advanced solid tumor such as melanoma, head and neck, liver or kidney cancer. Both conserved end residues are part of each CDR3. Fields, in order: V gene, D gene, clone size, J gene, CDR3 protein, CDR3 DNA. A D gene is named only where the DNA matches it firmly. Size is stated for part of the rows, as once, few or many counts, or as a class when the clone is expanded.

>TRBV15|NA|large|TRBJ2-3
CATSPLGDTQYF
TGTGCCACCAGCCCCTTAGGAGATACGCAGTATTTT
>TRBV18|TRBD1|NA|TRBJ2-7
CASSGDRGESSYEQYF
TGTGCCAGCTCAGGCGACAGGGGCGAGAGCTCCTACGAGCAGTACTTC
>TRBV5-6|TRBD1|NA|TRBJ2-1
CASSLWIGGDEQFF
TGTGCCAGCAGCTTGTGGATAGGGGGCGATGAGCAGTTCTTC
>TRBV18|NA|NA|TRBJ1-1
CASSPKGGSTEAFF
TGTGCCAGCTCACCAAAGGGGGGGTCCACTGAAGCTTTCTTT
>TRBV6-5|NA|few|TRBJ1-2
CASRTFGVVYGYTF
TGTGCCAGCAGAACCTTTGGGGTTGTCTATGGCTACACCTTC
>TRBV7-8|NA|few|TRBJ2-7
CASSRLLIRDEQYF
TGTGCCAGCAGCCGTCTCCTTATTCGCGACGAGCAGTACTTC
>TRBV19|TRBD1|NA|TRBJ2-5
CASRAGGETQYF
TGTGCCAGTAGAGCAGGGGGAGAGACCCAGTACTTC
>TRBV7-3|TRBD1|NA|TRBJ2-7
CASSKQTGDGAYEQYF
TGTGCCAGCAGCAAGCAGACAGGGGACGGCGCCTACGAGCAGTACTTC
>TRBV28|TRBD1|NA|TRBJ1-5
CASRNRGGSQPQHF
TGTGCCAGCAGAAACAGGGGTGGTAGTCAGCCCCAGCATTTT
>TRBV7-3|NA|once|TRBJ2-7
CASSRDGGGAYEQYF
TGTGCCAGCAGCCGAGACGGTGGGGGTGCCTACGAGCAGTACTTC
>TRBV6-5|NA|NA|TRBJ2-3
CASSLGGGTDTQYF
TGTGCCAGCAGCCTAGGGGGAGGCACAGATACGCAGTATTTT
>TRBV5-1|TRBD2|NA|TRBJ2-5
CASSLLASETQYF
TGCGCCAGCAGCTTACTAGCGTCAGAGACCCAGTACTTC
>TRBV18|TRBD2|NA|TRBJ2-7
CASSPGTSLPYEQYF
TGTGCCAGCTCACCAGGGACTAGTCTCCCCTACGAGCAGTACTTC
>TRBV14|NA|NA|TRBJ2-1
CASSQGTIQRTGNEQFF
TGTGCCAGCAGCCAAGGGACTATCCAAAGAACGGGGAATGAGCAGTTCTTC
>TRBV7-6|TRBD2|NA|TRBJ2-7
CASSYSGRSDEQYF
TGTGCCAGCAGCTACAGCGGGAGATCCGACGAGCAGTACTTC
>TRBV4-2|TRBD2|NA|TRBJ2-1
CASSPSGGFYNEQFF
TGTGCCAGCAGCCCTAGCGGAGGGTTCTACAATGAGCAGTTCTTC
>TRBV5-6|NA|NA|TRBJ1-5
CASSLAGLPNQPQHF
TGTGCCAGCAGCTTGGCGGGACTCCCCAATCAGCCCCAGCATTTT
>TRBV4-1|TRBD2|NA|TRBJ2-5
CASSPGLAGGRETQYF
TGCGCCAGCAGCCCGGGACTAGCGGGAGGGAGGGAGACCCAGTACTTC
>TRBV18|TRBD1|NA|TRBJ1-4
CASSHGTGATNEKLFF
TGTGCCAGCTCACACGGAACAGGGGCAACTAATGAAAAACTGTTTTTT
>TRBV6-6|NA|NA|TRBJ1-1
CASIPRAQSNTEAFF
TGTGCCAGCATCCCGAGGGCACAGTCGAACACTGAAGCTTTCTTT
>TRBV7-9|NA|few|TRBJ1-4
CASSLGGHGTNEKLFF
TGTGCCAGCAGCTTGGGAGGGCATGGAACTAATGAAAAACTGTTTTTT
>TRBV19|NA|NA|TRBJ2-7
CASSKGGGSPYEQYF
TGTGCCAGTAGTAAGGGCGGAGGGTCTCCCTACGAGCAGTACTTC
>TRBV5-1|TRBD1|NA|TRBJ2-2
CASSYNRGDAGELFF
TGCGCCAGCAGCTATAACAGGGGAGATGCCGGGGAGCTGTTTTTT
>TRBV4-1|NA|NA|TRBJ1-3
CASSQVDGGLSVGGNTIYF
TGCGCCAGCAGCCAAGTTGACGGTGGTTTGTCGGTGGGGGGAAACACCATATATTTT
>TRBV28|NA|NA|TRBJ2-2
CASSTWTANTGELFF
TGTGCCAGCAGTACCTGGACCGCGAACACCGGGGAGCTGTTTTTT
>TRBV11-3|TRBD1|NA|TRBJ2-1
CASSYGTVVNEQFF
TGTGCCAGCAGCTATGGGACAGTAGTTAATGAGCAGTTCTTC
>TRBV19|TRBD1|few|TRBJ2-7
CASSRTGEGYEQYF
TGTGCCAGTAGTCGGACAGGGGAAGGGTACGAGCAGTACTTC
>TRBV19|NA|NA|TRBJ1-2
CASSAPGGEHYGYTF
TGTGCCAGTAGTGCCCCTGGGGGGGAACACTATGGCTACACCTTC
>TRBV19|NA|once|TRBJ2-7
CASSPPARDEQYF
TGTGCCAGTAGTCCCCCGGCGCGGGACGAGCAGTACTTC
>TRBV15|NA|NA|TRBJ1-2
CATSRDMALGGYGYTF
TGTGCCACCAGCAGAGATATGGCACTCGGAGGATATGGCTACACCTTC
>TRBV19|NA|NA|TRBJ2-6
CASSILSGGTGANVLTF
TGTGCCAGTAGTATACTTTCCGGGGGGACAGGGGCCAACGTCCTGACTTTC
>TRBV19|TRBD2|NA|TRBJ2-1
CASRISGGTPVNEQFF
TGTGCCAGTAGGATTAGCGGGGGAACCCCCGTCAATGAGCAGTTCTTC
>TRBV19|NA|NA|TRBJ1-5
CASSIDKGPNQPQHF
TGTGCCAGTAGTATAGATAAGGGTCCCAATCAGCCCCAGCATTTT
>TRBV6-1|TRBD1|NA|TRBJ2-7
CASINRGQIYEQYF
TGTGCCAGCATTAACAGGGGCCAAATCTACGAGCAGTACTTC
>TRBV4-2|NA|NA|TRBJ2-6
CASSQGGLPNSGANVLTF
TGTGCCAGCAGCCAAGGAGGACTACCTAACTCTGGGGCCAACGTCCTGACTTTC
>TRBV30|TRBD2|few|TRBJ2-2
CAWSFTSGRGGELFF
TGTGCCTGGAGTTTTACTAGCGGGAGAGGCGGGGAGCTGTTTTTT
>TRBV27|TRBD1|NA|TRBJ2-7
CASSWTGASYEQYF
TGTGCCAGCAGTTGGACAGGGGCCTCCTACGAGCAGTACTTC
>TRBV2|NA|NA|TRBJ2-4
CASIAPRQGGIQYF
TGTGCCAGCATAGCCCCGCGACAGGGAGGCATTCAGTACTTC
>TRBV27|NA|NA|TRBJ2-1
CASSLRVTYNEQFF
TGTGCCAGCAGTTTGCGGGTGACTTACAATGAGCAGTTCTTC
>TRBV5-1|TRBD1|NA|TRBJ1-2
CASSTGTGYGYTF
TGCGCCAGCAGCACAGGGACAGGGTACGGCTACACCTTC
>TRBV18|NA|NA|TRBJ2-1
CASSPRLGVHEQFF
TGTGCCAGCTCACCAAGGCTAGGGGTCCATGAGCAGTTCTTC
>TRBV9|NA|NA|TRBJ2-3
CASSETGMSTDTQYF
TGTGCCAGCAGCGAAACAGGGATGAGCACAGATACGCAGTATTTT
>TRBV5-4|NA|NA|TRBJ2-1
CASSLWTGPGSYNEQFF
TGTGCCAGCAGCTTATGGACGGGACCTGGGTCATACAATGAGCAGTTCTTC
>TRBV29-1|NA|NA|TRBJ2-5
CSVAGRETQYF
TGCAGCGTCGCAGGGAGAGAGACCCAGTACTTC
>TRBV5-1|TRBD2|NA|TRBJ2-1
CASRPNGGEYYNEQFF
TGCGCCAGCAGACCCAACGGGGGGGAATACTACAATGAGCAGTTCTTC
>TRBV4-1|TRBD2|NA|TRBJ2-7
CASSQETHGSGGEQYF
TGTGCCAGCAGCCAAGAGACACACGGGTCGGGGGGCGAGCAGTACTTC
>TRBV7-2|NA|NA|TRBJ1-1
CASSLVRSGRTEAFF
TGTGCCAGCAGCTTAGTGAGGTCCGGGCGGACTGAAGCTTTCTTT
>TRBV10-1|TRBD1|few|TRBJ2-7
CASSLMGQGASEQYF
TGCGCCAGCAGTTTGATGGGACAGGGGGCTTCCGAGCAGTACTTC
>TRBV15|NA|NA|TRBJ2-3
CATSRGGFVEAISGTDTQYF
TGTGCCACCAGCAGAGGGGGGTTTGTAGAGGCGATTAGTGGCACAGATACGCAGTATTTT
>TRBV18|NA|once|TRBJ2-1
CASSPRDLDEQFF
TGTGCCAGCTCACCTCGAGATTTGGATGAGCAGTTCTTC